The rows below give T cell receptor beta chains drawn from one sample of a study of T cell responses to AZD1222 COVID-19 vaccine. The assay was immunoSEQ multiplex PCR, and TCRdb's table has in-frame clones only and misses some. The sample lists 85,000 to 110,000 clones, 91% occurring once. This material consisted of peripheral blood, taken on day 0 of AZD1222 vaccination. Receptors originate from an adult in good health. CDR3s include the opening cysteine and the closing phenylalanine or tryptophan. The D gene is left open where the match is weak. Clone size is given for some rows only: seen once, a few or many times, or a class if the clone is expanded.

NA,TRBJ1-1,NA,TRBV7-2,TGTGCCAGCAACATAGGGGGGATGGGGACTGAAGCTTTCTTT,CASNIGGMGTEAFF
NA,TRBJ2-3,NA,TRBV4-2,TGTGCCAGCAGCCAAATTTTGGGCCGAGATACGCAGTATTTT,CASSQILGRDTQYF
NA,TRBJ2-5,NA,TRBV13,TGTGCCAGCAGTGGGGAACGAGCGACCCAGTACTTC,CASSGERATQYF
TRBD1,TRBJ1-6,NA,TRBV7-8,TGTGCCAGCGCCACCCTCCACGGGACAGAGAATTCACCCCTCCACTTT,CASATLHGTENSPLHF
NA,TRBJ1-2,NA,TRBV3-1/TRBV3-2,TGTGCCAGCAGCAGCAAAGCTAACTATGGCTACACCTTC,CASSSKANYGYTF
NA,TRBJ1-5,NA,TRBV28,TGTGCCAGCGTAGAAGCAGGGGACTTTAGCAATCAGCCCCAGCATTTT,CASVEAGDFSNQPQHF
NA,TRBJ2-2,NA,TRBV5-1,TGCGCCAGCAGCTTGGCAACAGCAAACACCGGGGAGCTGTTTTTT,CASSLATANTGELFF
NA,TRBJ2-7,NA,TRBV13,TGTGCCAGCAGCTCCGCAAGGGGCGAGCAGTACTTC,CASSSARGEQYF
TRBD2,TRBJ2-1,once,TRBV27,TGTGCCAGCTATGAGAGCCCGGGACTAGCGGGATCCAATGAGCAGTTCTTC,CASYESPGLAGSNEQFF
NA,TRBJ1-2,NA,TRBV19,TGTGCCAGTAGTATTGCAGGGAACTATGGCTACACCTTC,CASSIAGNYGYTF
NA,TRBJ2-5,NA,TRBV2,TGTGCCAGCAAGGGGAGGACCTTCCAAGAGACCCAGTACTTC,CASKGRTFQETQYF
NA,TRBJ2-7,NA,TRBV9,TGTGCCAGCAGCCCACGGACTGGGCGGGGCTACGAGCAGTACTTC,CASSPRTGRGYEQYF
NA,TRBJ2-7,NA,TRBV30,TGTGCCTGGAGGGGGAGGGGGGCCTACATTTCCTACGAGCAGTACTTC,CAWRGRGAYISYEQYF
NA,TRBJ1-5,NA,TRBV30,TGTGCCTGGAATCAGGCGGGGAAGGATCAGCCCCAGCATTTT,CAWNQAGKDQPQHF
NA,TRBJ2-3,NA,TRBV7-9,TGTGCCAGCAGCTTAGATGGTCGGGATACGCAGTATTTT,CASSLDGRDTQYF
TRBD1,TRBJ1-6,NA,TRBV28,TGTGCCACCGGGACAGGGCCCTCACCCCTCCACTTT,CATGTGPSPLHF
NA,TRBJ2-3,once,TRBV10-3,TGTGCCATCAGCCCGACAGGCGGGGCAGATACGCAGTATTTT,CAISPTGGADTQYF
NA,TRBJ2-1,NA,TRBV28,TGTGCCAGCAGTTTCCCAGGCCAATACAATGAGCAGTTCTTC,CASSFPGQYNEQFF
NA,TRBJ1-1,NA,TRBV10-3,TGTGCCATCAGTGTTGAGACCCTGGGCGCTGAAGCTTTCTTT,CAISVETLGAEAFF
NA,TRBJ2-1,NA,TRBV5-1,TGCGCCAGCAGCTGGGGAGGAGGGGGCGCCGACAATGAGCAGTTCTTC,CASSWGGGGADNEQFF
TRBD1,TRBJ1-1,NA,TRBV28,TGTGCCAGCAGTCTTGGACAGGGTTTTAGGACTGAAGCTTTCTTT,CASSLGQGFRTEAFF
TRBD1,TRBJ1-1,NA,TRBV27,TGTGCCAGCAGTTCTTGGACAGGGAACACTGAAGCTTTCTTT,CASSSWTGNTEAFF
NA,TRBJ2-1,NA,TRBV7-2,TGTGCCAGCAGCATTGACAGTCCGGAGGGGCAGTTCTTC,CASSIDSPEGQFF
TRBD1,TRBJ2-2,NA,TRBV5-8,TGTGCCAGCAGCGGACCGGGACAGGGACACACCGGGGAGCTGTTTTTT,CASSGPGQGHTGELFF
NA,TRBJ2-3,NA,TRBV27,TGTGCCAGCAGTTTTGACAGAAGCACAGATACGCAGTATTTT,CASSFDRSTDTQYF
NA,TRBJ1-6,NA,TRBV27,TGTGCCAGCAGTTTATCTACCACAGGGATTTATAATTCACCCCTCCACTTT,CASSLSTTGIYNSPLHF
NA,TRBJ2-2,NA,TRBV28,TGTGCCAGCAGTTCGGGGTTCGCGAACACCGGGGAGCTGTTTTTT,CASSSGFANTGELFF
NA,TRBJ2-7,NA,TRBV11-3,TGTGCCAGCAGCCCCGGCGGTTACGAGCAGTACTTC,CASSPGGYEQYF
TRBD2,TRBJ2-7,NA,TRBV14,TGTGCCAGCAGCCAAGATCTTGGGGCGGGAGTCTCCTACGAGCAGTACTTC,CASSQDLGAGVSYEQYF
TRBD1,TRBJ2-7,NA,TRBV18,TGTGCCAGCTCTCGACAGGGCCCTAACTCCTACGAGCAGTACTTC,CASSRQGPNSYEQYF
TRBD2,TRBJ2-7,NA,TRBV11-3,TGTGCCAGCAGCTCAGGACTAGCGGGAGGCCAAGAGCAGTACTTC,CASSSGLAGGQEQYF
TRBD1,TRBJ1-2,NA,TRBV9,TGTGCCAGCAGCACACAGGGGGAAGGCTATGGCTACACCTTC,CASSTQGEGYGYTF
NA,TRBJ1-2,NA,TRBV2,TGTGCCAGCAGTGAGCGGGACGGAGCTAACTATGGCTACACCTTC,CASSERDGANYGYTF
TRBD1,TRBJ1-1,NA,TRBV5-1,TGCGCCAGCAGCCTAGATACTACAGGGGGCACTGAAGCTTTCTTT,CASSLDTTGGTEAFF
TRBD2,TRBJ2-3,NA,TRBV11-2,TGTGCCAGCAGCTTGGGTTTTTGGACTAGCGGCCCAGGGTTAGATACGCAGTATTTT,CASSLGFWTSGPGLDTQYF
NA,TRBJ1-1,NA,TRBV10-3,TGTGCCATCGGGGAGGGCAGGGGATCCACTGAAGCTTTCTTT,CAIGEGRGSTEAFF
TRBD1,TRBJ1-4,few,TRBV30,TGTGCCTGGATCGCCGGGACAGGGAAAAAACTGTTTTTT,CAWIAGTGKKLFF
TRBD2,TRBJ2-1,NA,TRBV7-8,TGTGCCAGCAGCTCGGCTAGCGGGAAACACAATGAGCAGTTCTTC,CASSSASGKHNEQFF
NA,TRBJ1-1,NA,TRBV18,TGTGCCAGCTCACCAGGAGGGGAGAACACTGAAGCTTTCTTT,CASSPGGENTEAFF
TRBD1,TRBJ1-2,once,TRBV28,TGTGCCAGCAGTTTAGTGACAGGGAACTATGGCTACACCTTC,CASSLVTGNYGYTF
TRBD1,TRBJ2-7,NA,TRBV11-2,TGTGCCAGCAGCTTCGGGACAGGGGGCTCCGAGCAGTACTTC,CASSFGTGGSEQYF
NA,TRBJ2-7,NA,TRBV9,TGTGCCAGCAGCATCGGTGGACGGAACGAGCAGTACTTC,CASSIGGRNEQYF
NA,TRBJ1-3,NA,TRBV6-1,TGTGCCAGCAGTGAAATTTTGTCGAGCTCTGGAAACACCATATATTTT,CASSEILSSSGNTIYF
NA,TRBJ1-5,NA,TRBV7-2,TGTGCCAGCAGCTTGGGTCCCATTCAGCCCCAGCATTTT,CASSLGPIQPQHF
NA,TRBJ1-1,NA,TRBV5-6,TGTGCCAGCAGCTATGGAAGGGGCCTGAACACTGAAGCTTTCTTT,CASSYGRGLNTEAFF
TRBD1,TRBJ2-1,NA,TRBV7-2,TGTGCCAGCAGCGGCGGGACAGGATACAATGAGCAGTTCTTC,CASSGGTGYNEQFF
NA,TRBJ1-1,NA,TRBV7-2,TGTGCCAGCAGCCAAATCATGAACACTGAAGCTTTCTTT,CASSQIMNTEAFF
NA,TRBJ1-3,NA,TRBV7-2,TGTGCCAGCAGCTTAGAACCCCAGGGGTTCGGAAACACCATATATTTT,CASSLEPQGFGNTIYF
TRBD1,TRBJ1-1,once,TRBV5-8,TGTGCCAGCAGCAAGGACAGGGGAGGTGAAGCTTTCTTT,CASSKDRGGEAFF
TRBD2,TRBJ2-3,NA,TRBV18,TGTGCCAGCTCACGACCGGGACTAGCGGGCGCAGATACGCAGTATTTT,CASSRPGLAGADTQYF
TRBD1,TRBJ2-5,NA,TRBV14,TGTGCCAGCAGCCACCTTGACAGGGGACAAGAGACCCAGTACTTC,CASSHLDRGQETQYF
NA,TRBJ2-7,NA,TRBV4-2,TGTGCCAGCAGCCAAGAGCGGCGGGCCTACGAGCAGTACTTC,CASSQERRAYEQYF
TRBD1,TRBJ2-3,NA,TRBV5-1,TGCGCCAGCAGCCTGGGACAGGGGCTGAATACGCAGTATTTT,CASSLGQGLNTQYF
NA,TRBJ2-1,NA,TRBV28,TGTGCCAGCAGTTTAGTGACTTACTCCTACAATGAGCAGTTCTTC,CASSLVTYSYNEQFF
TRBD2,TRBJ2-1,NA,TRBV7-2,TGTGCCAGCAGCATCGGGACTACCTACAATGAGCAGTTCTTC,CASSIGTTYNEQFF
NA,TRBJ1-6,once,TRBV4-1,TGCGCCAGCAGCCGCAAAGCGAATTCACCCCTCCACTTT,CASSRKANSPLHF
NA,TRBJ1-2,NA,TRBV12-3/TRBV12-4,TGTGCCAGCAGTTTAAGGTATTCCTATGGCTACACCTTC,CASSLRYSYGYTF
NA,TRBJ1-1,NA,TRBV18,TGTGCCAGCTCACCCCAGAAACAGGGCACTGAAGCTTTCTTT,CASSPQKQGTEAFF